This T cell receptor (beta chain) was captured by sequencing in a study of T cells after yellow fever vaccination. General study points: The booster saw the reappearance of most primary-vaccination clones (more than 95% CD4, 88% CD8). FACS-sorted repertoires could harbor abundant contaminating bulk-population clonotypes.

With respect to this clonotype: No antigen is known for it.

The CDR3 spans 15 residues. Trimming stripped 6 bases from V and 11 bases from J, with 26 bases between. Germline V gene lookup returns CDR1 LNHDA and CDR2 SQIVND (reference sequence). TCRdb reprocessed the 5' RACE reads via MiXCR and lists one record per CDR3 protein. Here the sample spans 450,000 to 550,000 distinct CDR3 sequences, 15% to 20% being singletons. Here the sequenced sample was PBMCs, taken 15 days after the yellow fever booster vaccination. This receptor was obtained from a man aged 25 to 40 who received the YFV17D yellow fever vaccine. The V call is TRBV19, the J call TRBJ2-7; D might be TRBD1 (6 bases). The chain's CDR3 is CASSPPGHLGQGKYF. The CDR3 nucleotides are TGTGCCAGTAGCCCCCCGGGACACCTGGGGCAGGGCAAGTACTTC.